Presented here are 6 T cell receptor beta chains from one specimen sequenced in a study of blood T cell repertoires in COVID-19. Here immunoSEQ multiplex PCR was the method, and the copy in TCRdb shows in-frame clones only, minus some. The sample holds 130,000 or so clones, around 86% seen once. Material: peripheral blood. These receptors originate from a woman aged 45-60 years who had recovered from COVID-19.

In this sample, this clone turned up many times. The rearrangement links TRBV11-1 to TRBJ2-3, with 7 nucleotides matching TRBD2. Germline CDR1 and CDR2: SGHAT and FQDESV (reference sequence). The CDR3 extends over 15 amino acids. V trimming: 5 bases; J trimming: 5 bases; junction bases outside the gene matches: 10. CDR3 region: CASSQIAGGLDTQYF. CDR3 in DNA: TGTGCCAGCAGCCAAATAGCGGGCGGGCTAGATACGCAGTATTTT.

The CDR3 region is CASSQGWGGYEQYF. CDR3 DNA: TGTGCCAGCAGCCAAGGTTGGGGAGGGTACGAGCAGTACTTC. The rearrangement joins TRBV3-1 (or the pseudogene TRBV3-2) to TRBJ2-7; 7 nucleotides match TRBD2. The CDR3 covers 14 residues. The germline V gene encodes CDR1 LGHDT and CDR2 YNNKEL (reference sequence). J was trimmed by 4 bases and V by 1 base; bases with no gene match: 4.

V is TRBV2 and J is TRBJ2-6; a weak D match, TRBD2 (5 bases). From germline, CDR1 is SNHLY and CDR2 FYNNEI. V lost 3 bases and J 4 bases, leaving 10 bases between the germline ends. This CDR3 is 15 amino acids long. This chain's CDR3 is CASSERDPGANVLTF. CDR3 nucleotides: TGTGCCAGCAGTGAGAGGGATCCAGGGGCCAACGTCCTGACTTTC.

The rearrangement joins TRBV3-1 (or the pseudogene TRBV3-2) to TRBJ2-1; 12 nucleotides match TRBD2. Germline CDR1 reads LGHDT; CDR2 reads YNNKEL (reference sequence). The V segment lost 1 base and the J segment 7 bases; nucleotides outside the gene matches: 2. The CDR3 covers 15 residues. The CDR3 protein is CASSQGTSGANEQFF. CDR3 DNA sequence: TGTGCCAGCAGCCAAGGGACTAGCGGGGCTAATGAGCAGTTCTTC.

The gene calls are TRBV5-4 and TRBJ2-2; 14 bases fit TRBD2. Trimming took 4 bases from V and 5 from J; bases not matched to a gene: 4. This CDR3 has 16 amino acids. The germline V gene encodes CDR1 SGHNT and CDR2 YYREEE (reference sequence). DNA of the CDR3: TGTGCCAGCAGCGCGGGACTAGCGGGAGCTACCGGGGAGCTGTTTTTT. Its protein is CASSAGLAGATGELFF.

The chain has TRBV27 and TRBJ2-5; D might be TRBD2 (6 bases). CDR1 MNHEY and CDR2 SMNVEV come from the germline V gene (reference sequence). The CDR3 totals 13 residues. The germline V and J ends were trimmed by 6 bases and 2 bases, with 10 bases remaining between them. In DNA form, the CDR3 reads TGTGCCAGCAGCAGAGGACTACAAGAGACCCAGTACTTC. Its translation: CASSRGLQETQYF.